This T cell receptor beta chain was retrieved from a study of graft-versus-host responses after intestinal transplantation. Study-level results: Within allografts, high graft-versus-host to host-versus-graft clonal ratios were seen among patients with graft-donor T cell macrochimerism. GvH clones turned up in recipient marrow; some had shown up first in ileum or blood.

This clone counts as medium-sized. With 0 bases removed from V and 6 bases from J, the gap between germline ends came to 12 bases. Germline assignment: CDR1 MNHEY and CDR2 SMNVEV (reference sequence). CDR3 size: 15 residues. Assay: immunoSEQ multiplex PCR; the TCRdb copy retains only in-frame clones and omits some. This sample has about 9,500 clones, with 25% to 30% found just once. This sequence was found in a human patient who received an intestinal transplant. The starting material was alloreactive CD4+ T cells from a mixed lymphocyte reaction culture, obtained before intestinal transplant. Sample subset: CFSE-low proliferating T cells sorted from approximately 6-day pre-transplant mixed lymphocyte reaction (GvH or HvG direction). The rearrangement joins TRBV27 to TRBJ2-1; D perhaps matches TRBD2 (6 bases). The CDR3 DNA follows: TGTGCCAGCAGTTTATCCGGGGGTTTGGGCAATGAGCAGTTCTTC. Residues: CASSLSGGLGNEQFF.